A selection of T cell receptor beta chains follows, all from one sample in a study of cytomegalovirus exposure and HLA in healthy donors. The method was immunoSEQ multiplex PCR; TCRdb's version includes in-frame clones alone and lacks a portion of them. The sample shows 200,000 or so clones, under 90% of them seen only once. Material: PBMCs. The receptors shown here come from a human donor in good health. Both conserved end residues are part of each CDR3. Each record gives: V gene, clone size, CDR3 length, D gene, J gene, CDR3 protein, CDR3 DNA. A D gene is named only where the DNA matches it firmly. Clone size is stated in some rows and not others, as once, few, many or a class when expanded.

v_gene: TRBV2; abundance: .; len: 14; d_gene: .; j_gene: TRBJ2-3; CDR3aa: CASSDVATTGEQYF; CDR3nt: TGTGCCAGCAGTGATGTGGCTACGACGGGTGAGCAGTATTTT
v_gene: TRBV7-2; abundance: .; len: 15; d_gene: TRBD1; j_gene: TRBJ1-3; CDR3aa: CASSLWTGAGNTIYF; CDR3nt: TGTGCCAGCAGCTTATGGACAGGGGCCGGAAACACCATATATTTT
v_gene: TRBV7-2; abundance: .; len: 16; d_gene: TRBD2; j_gene: TRBJ2-5; CDR3aa: CASSSGTSGYQETQYF; CDR3nt: TGTGCCAGCAGCTCCGGGACTAGCGGTTACCAAGAGACCCAGTACTTC
v_gene: TRBV4-1; abundance: once; len: 17; d_gene: TRBD1; j_gene: TRBJ2-3; CDR3aa: CASSQDLGTGIFDTQYF; CDR3nt: TGCGCCAGCAGCCAAGATCTGGGGACAGGGATATTTGATACGCAGTATTTT
v_gene: TRBV11-3; abundance: .; len: 15; d_gene: TRBD1; j_gene: TRBJ2-3; CDR3aa: CASSLEGGQGTTQYF; CDR3nt: TGTGCCAGCAGCTTAGAGGGGGGACAGGGAACTACGCAGTATTTT
v_gene: TRBV28; abundance: .; len: 14; d_gene: TRBD1; j_gene: TRBJ1-4; CDR3aa: CASSFGTGDEKLFF; CDR3nt: TGTGCCAGCAGTTTCGGGACAGGGGACGAAAAACTGTTTTTT
v_gene: TRBV19; abundance: .; len: 15; d_gene: .; j_gene: TRBJ2-6; CDR3aa: CASKGRYSGANVLTF; CDR3nt: TGTGCCAGTAAGGGGCGGTACTCTGGGGCCAACGTCCTGACTTTC
v_gene: TRBV10-1; abundance: .; len: 15; d_gene: .; j_gene: TRBJ2-1; CDR3aa: CASSPGQGHYNEQFF; CDR3nt: TGCGCCAGCAGCCCTGGGCAGGGACATTACAATGAGCAGTTCTTC
v_gene: TRBV5-6; abundance: .; len: 14; d_gene: TRBD1; j_gene: TRBJ1-4; CDR3aa: CASSWTGTNEKLFF; CDR3nt: TGTGCCAGCAGCTGGACAGGAACTAATGAAAAACTGTTTTTT
v_gene: TRBV7-6; abundance: .; len: 15; d_gene: TRBD2; j_gene: TRBJ2-7; CDR3aa: CASSLRLAGTYEQYF; CDR3nt: TGTGCCAGCAGCTTAAGGCTAGCGGGCACCTACGAGCAGTACTTC
v_gene: TRBV7-8; abundance: .; len: 15; d_gene: TRBD1; j_gene: TRBJ2-1; CDR3aa: CASSFRGQGLNEQFF; CDR3nt: TGTGCCAGCAGCTTTCGCGGACAGGGATTGAATGAGCAGTTCTTC
v_gene: TRBV5-4; abundance: once; len: 17; d_gene: TRBD2; j_gene: TRBJ2-1; CDR3aa: CASSPFGLAVSYNEQFF; CDR3nt: TGTGCCAGCAGCCCATTCGGACTAGCGGTTTCCTACAATGAGCAGTTCTTC
v_gene: TRBV29-1; abundance: few; len: 17; d_gene: .; j_gene: TRBJ2-6; CDR3aa: CSVTGGQSLTGANVLTF; CDR3nt: TGCAGCGTTACAGGAGGACAGAGTCTAACTGGGGCCAACGTCCTGACTTTC
v_gene: TRBV28; abundance: .; len: 15; d_gene: TRBD2; j_gene: TRBJ2-7; CDR3aa: CASSAPSGSSYEQYF; CDR3nt: TGTGCCAGCAGTGCCCCTAGCGGGAGCTCCTACGAGCAGTACTTC
v_gene: TRBV5-4; abundance: .; len: 16; d_gene: .; j_gene: TRBJ2-1; CDR3aa: CASSPTSTSSYNEQFF; CDR3nt: TGTGCCAGCAGCCCGACTTCGACGAGCTCCTACAATGAGCAGTTCTTC
v_gene: TRBV29-1; abundance: few; len: 15; d_gene: TRBD1; j_gene: TRBJ1-2; CDR3aa: CSVAGQGASVYGYTF; CDR3nt: TGCAGCGTGGCGGGACAGGGGGCATCTGTCTATGGCTACACCTTC
v_gene: TRBV7-6; abundance: .; len: 14; d_gene: .; j_gene: TRBJ1-4; CDR3aa: CASSLPGVHEKLFF; CDR3nt: TGTGCCAGCAGCTTGCCCGGGGTCCATGAAAAACTGTTTTTT
v_gene: TRBV7-2; abundance: .; len: 14; d_gene: TRBD2; j_gene: TRBJ2-7; CDR3aa: CASSKQREYYEQYF; CDR3nt: TGTGCCAGCAGTAAACAGCGGGAGTACTACGAGCAGTACTTC
v_gene: TRBV27; abundance: .; len: 17; d_gene: .; j_gene: TRBJ2-7; CDR3aa: CASGIRTGRAPAYEQYF; CDR3nt: TGTGCCAGCGGCATCCGGACAGGGAGGGCGCCCGCCTACGAGCAGTACTTC
v_gene: TRBV5-4; abundance: .; len: 15; d_gene: TRBD1; j_gene: TRBJ2-5; CDR3aa: CASSLGQGVQETQYF; CDR3nt: TGTGCCAGCAGCCTGGGACAGGGGGTACAAGAGACCCAGTACTTC
v_gene: TRBV9; abundance: .; len: 17; d_gene: TRBD2; j_gene: TRBJ2-1; CDR3aa: CASSSLHWTRGGNEQFF; CDR3nt: TGTGCCAGCAGCAGCCTGCATTGGACTAGGGGCGGCAATGAGCAGTTCTTC
v_gene: TRBV2; abundance: .; len: 15; d_gene: .; j_gene: TRBJ1-2; CDR3aa: CASSPARTVLYGYTF; CDR3nt: TGTGCCAGCAGTCCAGCACGGACAGTCCTTTATGGCTACACCTTC
v_gene: TRBV9; abundance: .; len: 15; d_gene: .; j_gene: TRBJ2-5; CDR3aa: CASSVGGGAGETQYF; CDR3nt: TGTGCCAGCAGCGTAGGTGGGGGCGCTGGGGAGACCCAGTACTTC
v_gene: TRBV28; abundance: .; len: 17; d_gene: TRBD1; j_gene: TRBJ1-5; CDR3aa: CASSIGTAPYSNQPQHF; CDR3nt: TGTGCCAGCAGTATAGGGACAGCCCCCTATAGCAATCAGCCCCAGCATTTT
v_gene: TRBV28; abundance: few; len: 15; d_gene: TRBD1; j_gene: TRBJ1-5; CDR3aa: CASSVGQGAGQPQHF; CDR3nt: TGTGCCAGCAGCGTGGGACAGGGGGCGGGACAGCCCCAGCATTTT
v_gene: TRBV7-8; abundance: .; len: 12; d_gene: .; j_gene: TRBJ1-1; CDR3aa: CASSPGAIEAFF; CDR3nt: TGTGCCAGCAGCCCCGGAGCAATTGAAGCTTTCTTT
v_gene: TRBV4-3; abundance: .; len: 15; d_gene: .; j_gene: TRBJ2-2; CDR3aa: CASSQDPRATGELFF; CDR3nt: TGCGCCAGCAGCCAAGATCCCCGCGCCACCGGGGAGCTGTTTTTT
v_gene: TRBV28; abundance: few; len: 17; d_gene: .; j_gene: TRBJ1-5; CDR3aa: CASSPRGVRAGNQPQHF; CDR3nt: TGTGCCAGCAGCCCCCGGGGGGTCAGGGCCGGCAATCAGCCCCAGCATTTT
v_gene: TRBV6-1; abundance: .; len: 16; d_gene: .; j_gene: TRBJ1-4; CDR3aa: CASSEATGRGGEKLFF; CDR3nt: TGTGCCAGCAGTGAAGCCACGGGCAGGGGTGGTGAAAAACTGTTTTTT
v_gene: TRBV6-4; abundance: .; len: 15; d_gene: .; j_gene: TRBJ2-3; CDR3aa: CASSDSGQNANTQYF; CDR3nt: TGTGCCAGCAGTGACTCGGGGCAAAACGCAAATACGCAGTATTTT
v_gene: TRBV2; abundance: .; len: 13; d_gene: .; j_gene: TRBJ1-1; CDR3aa: CASSSRGSTEAFF; CDR3nt: TGTGCCAGCAGCTCAAGGGGGAGCACTGAAGCTTTCTTT
v_gene: TRBV11-2; abundance: .; len: 16; d_gene: .; j_gene: TRBJ1-1; CDR3aa: CASSLRLTGRDTEAFF; CDR3nt: TGTGCCAGCAGCCTACGCCTTACAGGGAGGGACACTGAAGCTTTCTTT
v_gene: TRBV7-9; abundance: .; len: 14; d_gene: TRBD1; j_gene: TRBJ2-7; CDR3aa: CASSPIQGGYEQYF; CDR3nt: TGTGCCAGCAGCCCTATACAGGGGGGCTACGAGCAGTACTTC
v_gene: TRBV5-1; abundance: once; len: 15; d_gene: .; j_gene: TRBJ1-4; CDR3aa: CASSLGGGENEKLFF; CDR3nt: TGCGCCAGCAGCTTGGGGGGAGGGGAGAATGAAAAACTGTTTTTT
v_gene: TRBV5-1; abundance: .; len: 14; d_gene: .; j_gene: TRBJ1-1; CDR3aa: CASSVRGVETRAFF; CDR3nt: TGCGCCAGCAGCGTGCGGGGGGTCGAAACAAGGGCTTTCTTT
v_gene: TRBV4-2; abundance: .; len: 18; d_gene: TRBD2; j_gene: TRBJ2-3; CDR3aa: CASSQERGQKLAGDPQYF; CDR3nt: TGTGCCAGCAGCCAAGAAAGGGGACAGAAACTAGCGGGAGATCCGCAGTATTTT
v_gene: TRBV19; abundance: .; len: 14; d_gene: TRBD2; j_gene: TRBJ2-7; CDR3aa: CASMWLAGVGEQYF; CDR3nt: TGTGCCAGTATGTGGCTAGCGGGAGTGGGCGAGCAGTACTTC
v_gene: TRBV6-5; abundance: .; len: 11; d_gene: .; j_gene: TRBJ2-5; CDR3aa: CASSHSATQYF; CDR3nt: TGTGCCAGCAGTCACAGTGCAACCCAGTACTTC
v_gene: TRBV5-1; abundance: .; len: 14; d_gene: TRBD1; j_gene: TRBJ1-3; CDR3aa: CASSPDRGGNTIYF; CDR3nt: TGCGCCAGCAGCCCGGACAGGGGAGGAAACACCATATATTTT
v_gene: TRBV25-1; abundance: .; len: 15; d_gene: TRBD2; j_gene: TRBJ2-1; CDR3aa: CASSAGAGGKEEQFF; CDR3nt: TGTGCCAGCAGTGCGGGTGCGGGAGGGAAGGAGGAGCAGTTCTTC
v_gene: TRBV15; abundance: .; len: 15; d_gene: TRBD2; j_gene: TRBJ2-7; CDR3aa: CATSRGLAGGYEQYF; CDR3nt: TGTGCCACCAGCAGAGGACTAGCGGGAGGCTACGAGCAGTACTTC
v_gene: TRBV5-1; abundance: .; len: 13; d_gene: .; j_gene: TRBJ1-1; CDR3aa: CASSSTVNTEAFF; CDR3nt: TGCGCCAGCAGCTCGACAGTGAACACTGAAGCTTTCTTT
v_gene: TRBV28; abundance: .; len: 15; d_gene: .; j_gene: TRBJ2-5; CDR3aa: CASRKLDRTEETQYF; CDR3nt: TGTGCCAGCCGAAAATTGGACAGAACAGAAGAGACCCAGTACTTC
v_gene: TRBV30; abundance: .; len: 14; d_gene: TRBD2; j_gene: TRBJ2-5; CDR3aa: CAWSVRAGGQTQYF; CDR3nt: TGTGCCTGGAGTGTACGAGCGGGAGGGCAGACCCAGTACTTC
v_gene: TRBV10-3; abundance: .; len: 14; d_gene: .; j_gene: TRBJ2-3; CDR3aa: CATRTDTSTDTQYF; CDR3nt: TGTGCCACCAGGACAGATACTAGCACAGATACGCAGTATTTT
v_gene: TRBV9; abundance: .; len: 18; d_gene: TRBD2; j_gene: TRBJ2-3; CDR3aa: CASSVATSGPYGLDTQYF; CDR3nt: TGTGCCAGCAGCGTAGCGACTAGCGGTCCTTATGGGCTAGATACGCAGTATTTT
v_gene: TRBV5-4; abundance: .; len: 15; d_gene: .; j_gene: TRBJ1-1; CDR3aa: CASTQRGALTSEAFF; CDR3nt: TGTGCCAGCACCCAACGGGGGGCCCTAACCTCTGAAGCTTTCTTT
v_gene: TRBV6-5; abundance: .; len: 16; d_gene: TRBD2; j_gene: TRBJ2-7; CDR3aa: CASSYGRGRVVYEQYF; CDR3nt: TGTGCCAGCAGTTACGGTCGCGGGAGGGTTGTCTACGAGCAGTACTTC
v_gene: TRBV25-1; abundance: few; len: 14; d_gene: TRBD1; j_gene: TRBJ2-4; CDR3aa: CASRETGGKNIQYF; CDR3nt: TGTGCCAGCAGAGAGACAGGGGGAAAAAACATTCAGTACTTC